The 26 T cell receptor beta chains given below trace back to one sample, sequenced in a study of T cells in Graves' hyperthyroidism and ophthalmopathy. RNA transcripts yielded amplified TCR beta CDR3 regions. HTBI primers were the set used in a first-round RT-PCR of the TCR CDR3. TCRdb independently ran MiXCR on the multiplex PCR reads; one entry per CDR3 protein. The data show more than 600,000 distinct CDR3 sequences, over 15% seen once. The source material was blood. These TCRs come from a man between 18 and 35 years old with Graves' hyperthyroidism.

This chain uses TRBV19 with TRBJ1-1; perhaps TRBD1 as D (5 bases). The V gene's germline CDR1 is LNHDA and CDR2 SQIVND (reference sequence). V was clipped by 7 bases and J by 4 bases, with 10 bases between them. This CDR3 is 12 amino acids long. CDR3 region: CASKAGPTEAFF. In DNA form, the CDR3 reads TGTGCCAGTAAGGCAGGGCCCACTGAAGCTTTCTTT.

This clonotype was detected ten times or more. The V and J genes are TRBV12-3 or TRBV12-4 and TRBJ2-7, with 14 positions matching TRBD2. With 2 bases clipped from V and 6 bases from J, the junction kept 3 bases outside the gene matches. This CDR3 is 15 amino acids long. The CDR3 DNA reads TGTGCCAGCAGTTTAATCGGACTAGCGGGAGGCGAGCAGTACTTC. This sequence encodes CASSLIGLAGGEQYF.

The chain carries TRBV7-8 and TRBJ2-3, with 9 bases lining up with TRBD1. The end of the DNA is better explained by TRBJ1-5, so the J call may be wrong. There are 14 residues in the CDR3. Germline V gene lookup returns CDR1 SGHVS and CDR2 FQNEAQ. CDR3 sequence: CASSTGQGVDTQHF. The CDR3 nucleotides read TGTGCCAGCAGCACGGGACAGGGAGTAGATACGCAGCATTTT.

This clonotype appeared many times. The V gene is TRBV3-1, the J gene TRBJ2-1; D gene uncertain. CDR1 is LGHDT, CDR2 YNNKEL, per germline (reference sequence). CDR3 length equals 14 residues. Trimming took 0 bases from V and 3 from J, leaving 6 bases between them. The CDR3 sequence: CASSQEGNYNEQFF. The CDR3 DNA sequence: TGTGCCAGCAGCCAAGAGGGGAACTACAATGAGCAGTTCTTC.

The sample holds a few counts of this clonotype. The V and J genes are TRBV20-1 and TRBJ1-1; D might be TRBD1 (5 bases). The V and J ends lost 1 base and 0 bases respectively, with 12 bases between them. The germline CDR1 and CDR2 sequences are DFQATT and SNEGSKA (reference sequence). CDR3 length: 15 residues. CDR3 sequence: CSARAARAVNTEAFF. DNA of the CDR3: TGCAGTGCTAGAGCGGCCAGGGCGGTGAACACTGAAGCTTTCTTT.

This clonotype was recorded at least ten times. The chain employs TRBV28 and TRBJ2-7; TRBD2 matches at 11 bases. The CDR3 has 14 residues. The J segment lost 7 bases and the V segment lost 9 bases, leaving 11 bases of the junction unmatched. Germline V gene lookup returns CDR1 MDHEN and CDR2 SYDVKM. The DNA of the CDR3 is TGTGCCAGTGGGCAGGTAGCGGGAGGGGAAGAGCAGTACTTC. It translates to CASGQVAGGEEQYF.

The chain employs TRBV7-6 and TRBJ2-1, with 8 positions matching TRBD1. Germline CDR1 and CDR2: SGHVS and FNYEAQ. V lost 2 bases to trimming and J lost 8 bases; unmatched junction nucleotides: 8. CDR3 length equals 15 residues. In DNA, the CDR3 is TGTGCCAGCAGCTTAAGGTGGACAGGGTTATATGAGCAGTTCTTC. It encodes CASSLRWTGLYEQFF.

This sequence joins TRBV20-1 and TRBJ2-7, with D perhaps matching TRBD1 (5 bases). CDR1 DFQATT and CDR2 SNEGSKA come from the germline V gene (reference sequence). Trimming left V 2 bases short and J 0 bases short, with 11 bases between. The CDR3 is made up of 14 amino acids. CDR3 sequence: CSARQGLGSYEQYF. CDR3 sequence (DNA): TGCAGTGCTAGACAGGGTCTAGGCTCCTACGAGCAGTACTTC.

Here the CDR3 reads CASSYPKGQARGEQYF. Here the CDR3 DNA reads TGTGCCAGCAGTTACCCCAAGGGACAAGCTCGGGGCGAGCAGTACTTC. The rearrangement joins TRBV6-6 to TRBJ2-7; TRBD1 is a possible D gene (6 bases). The germline V and J ends were trimmed by 2 bases and 6 bases, with 20 bases remaining between them. Germline V CDR1 and CDR2: MNHNY, SVGAGI (reference sequence). There are 16 residues in the CDR3.

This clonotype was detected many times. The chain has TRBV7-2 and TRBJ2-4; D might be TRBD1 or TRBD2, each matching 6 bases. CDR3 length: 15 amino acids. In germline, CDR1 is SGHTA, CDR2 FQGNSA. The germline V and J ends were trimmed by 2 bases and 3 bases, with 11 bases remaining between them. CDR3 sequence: CASSLKGGIKNIQYF. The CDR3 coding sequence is TGTGCCAGCAGCTTAAAGGGGGGAATCAAAAACATTCAGTACTTC.

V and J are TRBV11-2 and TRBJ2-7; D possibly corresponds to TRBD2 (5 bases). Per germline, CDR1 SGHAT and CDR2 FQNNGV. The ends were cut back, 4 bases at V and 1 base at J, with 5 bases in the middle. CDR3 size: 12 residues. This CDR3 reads CASSSGSYEQYV. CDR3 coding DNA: TGTGCCAGCAGCTCGGGATCCTACGAGCAGTACGTC.

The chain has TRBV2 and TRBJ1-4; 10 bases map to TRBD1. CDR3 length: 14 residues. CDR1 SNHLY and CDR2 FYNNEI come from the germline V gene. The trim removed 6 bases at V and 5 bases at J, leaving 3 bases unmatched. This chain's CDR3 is CASRGGQGNEKLFF. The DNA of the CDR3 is TGTGCCAGCAGGGGGGGACAGGGGAATGAAAAACTGTTTTTT.

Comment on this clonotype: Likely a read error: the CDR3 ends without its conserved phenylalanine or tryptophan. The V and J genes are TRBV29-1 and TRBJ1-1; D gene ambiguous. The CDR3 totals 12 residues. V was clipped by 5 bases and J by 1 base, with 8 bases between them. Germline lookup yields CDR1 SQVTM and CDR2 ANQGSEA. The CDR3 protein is CSVIGGNTEAFL. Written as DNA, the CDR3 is TGCAGCGTTATTGGTGGGAACACTGAAGCTTTCCTT.

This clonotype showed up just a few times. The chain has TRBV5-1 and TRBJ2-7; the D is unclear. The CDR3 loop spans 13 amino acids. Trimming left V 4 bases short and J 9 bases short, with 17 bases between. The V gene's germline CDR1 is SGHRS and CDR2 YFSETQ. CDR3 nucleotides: TGCGCCAGCAGCCAAGATCGGGCATTCGGGCAGTACTTC. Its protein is CASSQDRAFGQYF.

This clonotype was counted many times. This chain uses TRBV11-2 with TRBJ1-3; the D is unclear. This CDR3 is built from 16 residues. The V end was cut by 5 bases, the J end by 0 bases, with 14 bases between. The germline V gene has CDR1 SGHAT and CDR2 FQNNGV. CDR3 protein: CASSPWTDRSGNTIYF. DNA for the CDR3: TGTGCCAGCAGCCCATGGACGGACCGCTCTGGAAACACCATATATTTT.

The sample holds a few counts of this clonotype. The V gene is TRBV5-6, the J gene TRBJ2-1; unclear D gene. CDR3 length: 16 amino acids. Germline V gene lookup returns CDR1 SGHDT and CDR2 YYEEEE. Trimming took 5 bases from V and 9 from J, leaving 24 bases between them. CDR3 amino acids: CASSSLKASLAAEQFF. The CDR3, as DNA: TGTGCCAGCAGTTCCTTGAAGGCCTCCTTGGCGGCTGAGCAGTTCTTC.

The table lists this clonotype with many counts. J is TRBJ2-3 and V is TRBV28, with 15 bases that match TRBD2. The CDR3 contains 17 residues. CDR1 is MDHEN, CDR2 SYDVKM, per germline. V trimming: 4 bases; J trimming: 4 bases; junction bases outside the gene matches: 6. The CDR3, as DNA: TGTGCCAGCAGTTGGCAGGGGACTAGCGGGGGGCCAGATACGCAGTATTTT. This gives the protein CASSWQGTSGGPDTQYF.

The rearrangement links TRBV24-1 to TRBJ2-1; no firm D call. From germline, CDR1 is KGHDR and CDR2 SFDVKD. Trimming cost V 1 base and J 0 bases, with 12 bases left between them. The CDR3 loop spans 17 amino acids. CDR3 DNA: TGTGCCACCAGTGATTTTAAGGGTGCAAGCTCCTACAATGAGCAGTTCTTC. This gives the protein CATSDFKGASSYNEQFF.

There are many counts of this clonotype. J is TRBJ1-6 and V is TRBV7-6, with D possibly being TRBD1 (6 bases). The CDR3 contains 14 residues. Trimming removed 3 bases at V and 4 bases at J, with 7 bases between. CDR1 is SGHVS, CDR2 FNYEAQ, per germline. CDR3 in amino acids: CASSFRGYNSPLHF. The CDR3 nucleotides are TGTGCCAGCAGCTTCAGGGGTTATAATTCACCCCTCCACTTT.

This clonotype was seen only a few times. CDR3 in DNA: TGCGCCAGCAGCTTGGGACTAGCGGGCCACTACAATGAGCAGTTCTTC. Protein product: CASSLGLAGHYNEQFF. J is TRBJ2-1 and V is TRBV5-1, with 10 bases that match TRBD2. Trimming took 0 bases from V and 3 from J; bases not matched to a gene: 3. In germline, CDR1 is SGHRS, CDR2 YFSETQ. The CDR3 totals 16 residues. Combining the CDR3 with reference TRBV5-1 and TRBJ2-1 gives the whole variable domain KAGVTQTPRYLIKTRGQQVTLSCSPISGHRSVSWYQQTPGQGLQFLFEYFSETQRNKGNFPGRFSGRQFSNSRSEMNVSTLELGDSALYLCASSLGLAGHYNEQFFGPGTRLTVL.

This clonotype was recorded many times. CDR3 residues: CASTGTAKLEQYF. In DNA, the CDR3 is TGTGCCTCCACCGGGACAGCGAAGCTCGAGCAGTACTTC. The chain links TRBV10-3 to TRBJ2-7; 7 bases agree with TRBD1. This CDR3 contains 13 residues. V gave up 11 bases and J gave up 6 bases; unmatched junction bases: 13. Germline CDR1 and CDR2: ENHRY and SYGVKD.

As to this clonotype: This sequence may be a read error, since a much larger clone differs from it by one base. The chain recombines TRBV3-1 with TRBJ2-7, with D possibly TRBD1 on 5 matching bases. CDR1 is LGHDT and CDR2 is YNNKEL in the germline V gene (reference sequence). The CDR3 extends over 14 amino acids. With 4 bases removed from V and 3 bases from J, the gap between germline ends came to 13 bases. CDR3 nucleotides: TGTGCCAGCAGCCTATCTTCAGGGTTCTACGAGCAGTACTTC. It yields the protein CASSLSSGFYEQYF.

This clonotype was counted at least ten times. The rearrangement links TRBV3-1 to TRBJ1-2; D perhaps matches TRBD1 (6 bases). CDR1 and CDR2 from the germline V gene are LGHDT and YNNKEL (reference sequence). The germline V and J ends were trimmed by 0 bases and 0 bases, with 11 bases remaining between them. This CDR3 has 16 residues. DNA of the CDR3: TGTGCCAGCAGCCAAGATTTGGGGACACCTAACTATGGCTACACCTTC. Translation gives CASSQDLGTPNYGYTF.

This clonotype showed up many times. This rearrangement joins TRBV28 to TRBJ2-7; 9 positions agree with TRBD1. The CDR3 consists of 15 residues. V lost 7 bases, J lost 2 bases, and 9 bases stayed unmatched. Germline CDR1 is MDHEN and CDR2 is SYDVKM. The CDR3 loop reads CASKELGQGTYEQYF. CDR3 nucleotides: TGTGCCAGCAAAGAATTGGGACAGGGCACCTACGAGCAGTACTTC.

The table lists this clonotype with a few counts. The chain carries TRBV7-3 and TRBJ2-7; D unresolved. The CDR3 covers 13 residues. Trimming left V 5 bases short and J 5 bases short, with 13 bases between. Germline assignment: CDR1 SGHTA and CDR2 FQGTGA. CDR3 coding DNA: TGTGCCAGCAGCCAAGATACGTACCACGAGCAGTACTTC. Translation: CASSQDTYHEQYF.

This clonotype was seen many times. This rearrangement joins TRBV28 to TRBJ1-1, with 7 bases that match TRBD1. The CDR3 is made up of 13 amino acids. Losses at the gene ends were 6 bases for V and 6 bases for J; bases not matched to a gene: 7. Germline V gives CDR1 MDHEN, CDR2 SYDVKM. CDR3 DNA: TGTGCCAGCAGGATGACAGGGATGGCTGAAGCTTTCTTT. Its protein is CASRMTGMAEAFF.